Listed below are T cell receptor beta chains from one sample, sequenced in a study of spatial heterogeneity in lung cancer. TCRdb processed the 5' RACE reads anew with MiXCR; each CDR3 protein has one entry. The table records 5,900 or so distinct CDR3 sequences, 1.3% of them present only once. The material was lung tumor tissue, obtained at surgery. The receptors come from a male donor with early-stage non-small cell lung cancer. Each CDR3 is given with its conserved first and last residue. The order of the fields is CDR3 DNA, CDR3 protein, J gene, clone size, D gene, V gene. D genes are given only for firm matches. Part of the rows lack a size; the others show once, few, many or a class for expanded clones.

TGTGCCAGCTCACGGGCCGCAACGGGGACTAACTATGGCTACACCTTC,CASSRAATGTNYGYTF,TRBJ1-2,many,-,TRBV18
TGTGCCAGTAATCCCGGGACAGGGGGATCACCCCTCCACTTT,CASNPGTGGSPLHF,TRBJ1-6,medium-sized,TRBD1,TRBV19
TGCGCCAGCAGCTTTTTTCAGGGGAGCGGCGGGGAGCTGTTTTTT,CASSFFQGSGGELFF,TRBJ2-2,many,-,TRBV5-1
TGCAGTGCCAGAGATCCTAGCGAGGAGCTGTTTTTT,CSARDPSEELFF,TRBJ2-2,-,-,TRBV20-1
TGTGCCAGCAGCTTATCGGCGGGAGACTATGAGCAGTTCTTC,CASSLSAGDYEQFF,TRBJ2-1,many,TRBD2,TRBV7-7
TGTGCCACCTCCCCCCAGGCGAACACCGGGGAGCTGTTTTTT,CATSPQANTGELFF,TRBJ2-2,many,-,TRBV25-1
TGTGCCACCAGGGGGCTTGGCAATCAGCCCCAGCATTTT,CATRGLGNQPQHF,TRBJ1-5,many,TRBD1,TRBV19
TGCAGTGCTCCGTCCGGGACTCACTACGAGCAGTACTTC,CSAPSGTHYEQYF,TRBJ2-7,many,-,TRBV20-1
TGTGCCAGTAGCCCCGGGACAGGGTCTCAGCCCCAGCATTTT,CASSPGTGSQPQHF,TRBJ1-5,many,TRBD1,TRBV19
TGTGCCTGGAGTGTATCGAGCAATCAGCCCCAGCATTTT,CAWSVSSNQPQHF,TRBJ1-5,many,-,TRBV30
TGTGCCACTTCGGGGACAGGGGCAAATGAAAAACTGTTTTTT,CATSGTGANEKLFF,TRBJ1-4,many,TRBD1,TRBV24-1
TGTGCCAGCAGCGTAGGAATACTAGCGAGGACCTTAACAGATACGCAGTATTTT,CASSVGILARTLTDTQYF,TRBJ2-3,medium-sized,TRBD2,TRBV9
TGTGCCAGCAGTGTTGCCGGGAACTTGTTTTTT,CASSVAGNLFF,TRBJ1-4,many,-,TRBV2
TGTGCCAGCAGTCCGGAGGGCCTAGCGGGAGGCCTATACGAGCAGTACTTC,CASSPEGLAGGLYEQYF,TRBJ2-7,many,TRBD2,TRBV6-2/TRBV6-3
TGCGCCAGCAGGGGGACAGGGCCCCTGCCTTTCTTT,CASRGTGPLPFF,TRBJ1-1,large,TRBD1,TRBV10-2
TGTGCCAGCAGCCAAGTGTTGTCTCAGGGCGGTGAGCAGTTCTTC,CASSQVLSQGGEQFF,TRBJ2-1,many,-,TRBV14
TGTGCCAGCAGCCCGGGGACAGAAAATAATCAGCCCCAGCATTTT,CASSPGTENNQPQHF,TRBJ1-5,many,TRBD1,TRBV7-9
TGTGCCAGCAGCTTAAGTGACCCCGGGGCCAACGTCCTGACTTTC,CASSLSDPGANVLTF,TRBJ2-6,large,-,TRBV7-9
TGTGCCAGCAGCTTCATGGGGCGGTTGTATAGCTACACCTTC,CASSFMGRLYSYTF,TRBJ1-2,many,-,TRBV7-2
TGTGCCAGCAGTCCGGGACAGAGAAATTCACCCCTCCACTTT,CASSPGQRNSPLHF,TRBJ1-6,many,TRBD1,TRBV2
TGTGCCAGCAGCCAAGATAACGTCGCGAATGAGCAGTTCTTC,CASSQDNVANEQFF,TRBJ2-1,many,-,TRBV4-2
TGTGCCAGCACTGGACTTTACGAGCAGTACTTC,CASTGLYEQYF,TRBJ2-7,medium-sized,-,TRBV6-1
TGTGCCAGCAGCTTTGGGGTAGCGGAGAACAATGAGCAGTTCTTC,CASSFGVAENNEQFF,TRBJ2-1,many,-,TRBV11-3
TGTGCCACCAGTGATCGATATGGAAGGGCAGGGGAGCAGTTCTTC,CATSDRYGRAGEQFF,TRBJ2-1,many,-,TRBV24-1
TGTGCCAGCAGTTTATTGTCTAGCGGAGCCCCCAGTCCTCGGGAGACCCAGTACTTC,CASSLLSSGAPSPRETQYF,TRBJ2-5,many,TRBD2,TRBV27
TGTGCCAGTAACCCCCGGAGCACAGATGGCTACACCTTC,CASNPRSTDGYTF,TRBJ1-2,many,-,TRBV19
TGTGCCAGCAGCCAAGTGGACAGGCACAATGAGCAGTTCTTC,CASSQVDRHNEQFF,TRBJ2-1,many,TRBD1,TRBV11-1
TGCAGTGCTAGAGGTCATATTTCTAACTATGGCTACACCTTC,CSARGHISNYGYTF,TRBJ1-2,medium-sized,-,TRBV20-1
TGTGCCAGCAGCTTAAATGCGGGAGAGACAGAGACCCAGTACTTC,CASSLNAGETETQYF,TRBJ2-5,many,TRBD2,TRBV7-3
TGTGCCAGCAGTTACTCAGGGCGACCCGAGGGCTACGAGCAGTACTTC,CASSYSGRPEGYEQYF,TRBJ2-7,many,-,TRBV6-6
TGTGCCAGCAGCCAAGATTACCGGGGGATACCGGAGACCCAGTACTTC,CASSQDYRGIPETQYF,TRBJ2-5,many,-,TRBV4-2